The 26 T cell receptor beta chains reported below all come from one sample, sequenced in a study of blood T cell repertoires in COVID-19. Data came from immunoSEQ multiplex PCR; TCRdb stores just in-frame clones and leaves some out. The sample comprises 90,000 to 120,000 clones, approximately 88% of which are singletons, and 26% rests with the top ten. Sequencing was performed on peripheral blood. These receptors were obtained from a man between 60 and 75 years old with acute or convalescent COVID-19.

The rearrangement joins TRBV7-9 to TRBJ1-2, with D tentatively TRBD1 (5 bases). Trimming left V 7 bases short and J 1 base short, with 13 bases between. The CDR3 is made up of 14 amino acids. CDR1 and CDR2 from the germline V gene are SEHNR and FQNEAQ (reference sequence). CDR3 nucleotide sequence: TGTGCCAGCACCCGAGCAGGGTTTAACTATGGCTACACCTTC. It translates to CASTRAGFNYGYTF.

J is TRBJ2-4 and V is TRBV5-6, with TRBD2 identical over 9 bases. Germline lookup yields CDR1 SGHDT and CDR2 YYEEEE. V shed 4 bases and J 1 base; nucleotides not matched to a gene: 3. The CDR3 extends over 15 amino acids. The CDR3 loop reads CASSAAGGAKNIQYF. The DNA for the CDR3 is TGTGCCAGCAGCGCAGCGGGAGGCGCCAAAAACATTCAGTACTTC.

The V gene is TRBV24-1, the J gene TRBJ2-3, with D perhaps TRBD2 (5 bases). With 3 bases removed from V and 0 bases from J, the gap between germline ends came to 9 bases. CDR3 size: 15 residues. Germline V gene sequence: CDR1 KGHDR, CDR2 SFDVKD. CDR3 in DNA: TGTGCCACCAGTGATGTTAGCGTAAGCACAGATACGCAGTATTTT. Amino acids: CATSDVSVSTDTQYF.

The V and J genes are TRBV19 and TRBJ2-7, with TRBD2 matching 10 bases. In germline, CDR1 is LNHDA, CDR2 SQIVND (reference sequence). J gave up 7 bases and V 3 bases, and 9 bases lay outside the gene matches. The CDR3 totals 15 residues. The CDR3: CASSITLAGGGEQYF. The CDR3 DNA is TGTGCCAGTAGTATTACCTTAGCGGGAGGAGGAGAGCAGTACTTC.

The CDR3: CASSLSGRGEQFF. CDR3 coding DNA: TGTGCCAGCAGTTTAAGCGGGAGGGGAGAGCAGTTCTTC. The gene calls are TRBV7-8 and TRBJ2-1, with 10 bases identical to TRBD2. Germline V gene sequence: CDR1 SGHVS, CDR2 FQNEAQ. The CDR3 consists of 13 residues. The J segment lost 10 bases and the V segment lost 6 bases, leaving 6 bases of the junction unmatched.

The V call is TRBV6-1, the J call TRBJ1-2; unclear D gene. The ends were cut back, 1 base at V and 5 bases at J, with 8 bases in the middle. The CDR3 extends over 13 amino acids. Germline CDR1 reads MNHNS; CDR2 reads SASEGT. The chain's CDR3 is CASSEGKRYGYTF. In DNA form, the CDR3 reads TGTGCCAGCAGTGAAGGAAAACGGTATGGCTACACCTTC.

The rearrangement joins TRBV3-1 (or the pseudogene TRBV3-2) to TRBJ2-1; 9 bases agree with TRBD2. V lost 4 bases to trimming and J lost 9 bases; unmatched junction nucleotides: 4. Germline CDR1 and CDR2: LGHDT and YNNKEL (reference sequence). There are 13 residues in the CDR3. CDR3 protein: CASSLAGVSEQFF. The CDR3 region has the DNA TGTGCCAGCAGCCTAGCGGGAGTTAGTGAGCAGTTCTTC.

The gene calls are TRBV12-3 or TRBV12-4 and TRBJ2-4; D is unresolved. V shed 6 bases and J shed 11 bases, with 11 bases lying between them. This CDR3 comprises 11 residues. CDR3 sequence: CASSPGNFQYF. Here the CDR3 DNA reads TGTGCCAGCAGCCCAGGCAATTTTCAGTACTTC.

The chain employs TRBV5-1 and TRBJ2-7; D may be TRBD1 (6 bases). Germline-derived CDR1 and CDR2 are SGHRS and YFSETQ. This CDR3 is 14 amino acids long. The V and J ends lost 1 base and 1 base respectively, with 9 bases between them. The CDR3 here is CASSLFDRSYEQYF. As DNA, the CDR3 is TGCGCCAGCAGCTTGTTCGACAGGTCCTACGAGCAGTACTTC.

The chain joins TRBV19 to TRBJ2-1; D is possibly TRBD1 (5 bases). Germline lookup yields CDR1 LNHDA and CDR2 SQIVND (reference sequence). V lost 7 bases and J 0 bases, leaving 16 bases between the germline ends. The CDR3 loop spans 16 amino acids. CDR3 region: CASKQGLTSSYNEQFF. DNA for the CDR3: TGTGCCAGTAAGCAGGGTCTTACCAGCTCCTACAATGAGCAGTTCTTC. Full variable domain (missing parts from reference TRBV19 and TRBJ2-1): DGGITQSPKYLFRKEGQNVTLSCEQNLNHDAMYWYRQDPGQGLRLIYYSQIVNDFQKGDIAEGYSVSREKKESFPLTVTSAQKNPTAFYLCASKQGLTSSYNEQFFGPGTRLTVL.

This chain joins TRBV19 and TRBJ1-2, with 7 bases identical to TRBD1. This CDR3 is 16 amino acids long. V dropped 5 bases and J dropped 2; count of bases not matched to a gene: 11. Germline-derived CDR1 and CDR2 are LNHDA and SQIVND (reference sequence). CDR3 nucleotide sequence: TGTGCCAGTAGTCGTCCGGGACAGACGACAAACTATGGCTACACCTTC. Its protein is CASSRPGQTTNYGYTF.

The rearrangement uses TRBV5-8 and TRBJ1-1; D remains unclear. There are 14 residues in the CDR3. V lost 5 bases and J 0 bases, leaving 11 bases between the germline ends. The V gene's germline CDR1 is SGHTS and CDR2 YDEGEE. CDR3 nucleotides: TGTGCCAGCAGTTGGTTTCGGGTGAACACTGAAGCTTTCTTT. Translation gives CASSWFRVNTEAFF.

This chain links TRBV27 with TRBJ2-7, with D possibly being TRBD2 (5 bases). The V gene's germline CDR1 is MNHEY and CDR2 SMNVEV (reference sequence). The CDR3 loop spans 14 amino acids. Between the trimmed V and J ends, which lost 2 bases and 6 bases, there was a span of 14 bases. CDR3 sequence: CASSLRREWGEQYF. The CDR3 DNA follows: TGTGCCAGCAGTTTACGTCGGGAATGGGGCGAGCAGTACTTC.

The gene calls are TRBV7-2 and TRBJ2-1, with D possibly matching TRBD1 (5 bases). The CDR3 is 15 amino acids. CDR1 SGHTA and CDR2 FQGNSA come from the germline V gene. Trimming left V 2 bases short and J 9 bases short, with 17 bases between. Here the CDR3 reads CASSLWGLIAGEQFF. CDR3 DNA: TGTGCCAGCAGCTTATGGGGCCTCATCGCAGGTGAGCAGTTCTTC.

The CDR3 loop is CASTPTSGIIYEQFF. Written as DNA, the CDR3 is TGTGCCAGCACCCCGACTAGCGGGATAATCTATGAGCAGTTCTTC. The chain recombines TRBV6-5 with TRBJ2-1; TRBD2 agrees at 11 bases. The V gene end was trimmed by 7 bases and the J gene end by 8 bases; junction bases not matched to a gene: 10. CDR1 is MNHEY and CDR2 is SVGAGI in the germline V gene. The CDR3 is made up of 15 amino acids.

V is TRBV6-5 and J is TRBJ2-3; D possibly corresponds to TRBD1 (5 bases). Germline V gives CDR1 MNHEY, CDR2 SVGAGI. This CDR3 has 15 amino acids. V was pared by 7 bases and J by 1 base, with 15 bases between. The CDR3 DNA is TGTGCCAGCAAGCAAAGGACAACCGGCACAGATACGCAGTATTTT. Translation gives CASKQRTTGTDTQYF.

The V call is TRBV7-9, the J call TRBJ2-7, with 11 positions matching TRBD1. After removal of 5 bases from V and 1 base from J, the junction contained 4 bases not matched to a gene. This CDR3 has 15 residues. CDR1 and CDR2 from the germline V gene are SEHNR and FQNEAQ (reference sequence). CDR3: CASSQWDRGSYEQYF. The CDR3 DNA follows: TGTGCCAGCAGCCAATGGGACAGGGGGTCCTACGAGCAGTACTTC.

This chain uses TRBV29-1 with TRBJ1-2, with a possible D match to TRBD1 (5 bases). CDR1 is SQVTM, CDR2 ANQGSEA, per germline. CDR3 length: 13 residues. Trimming shortened V by 3 bases and J by 5 bases, and 13 bases separated the two germline ends. The CDR3 reads CSVEGRELYGYTF. The CDR3 coding sequence is TGCAGCGTTGAGGGGCGGGAACTATATGGCTACACCTTC.

V and J are TRBV28 and TRBJ1-5; TRBD1 might be the D (6 bases). This CDR3 is built from 14 residues. V shed 8 bases and J shed 4 bases, with 15 bases lying between them. Germline CDR1 is MDHEN and CDR2 is SYDVKM. Here the CDR3 reads CASHKGGDNQPQHF. In DNA, the CDR3 is TGTGCCAGCCACAAAGGGGGTGATAATCAGCCCCAGCATTTT. The entire variable domain, with the rest obtained from reference TRBV28 and TRBJ1-5, is as follows: DVKVTQSSRYLVKRTGEKVFLECVQDMDHENMFWYRQDPGLGLRLIYFSYDVKMKEKGDIPEGYSVSREKKERFSLILESASTNQTSMYLCASHKGGDNQPQHFGDGTRLSIL.

V and J are TRBV19 and TRBJ2-3, with TRBD2 as a possible D gene (5 bases). Trimming removed 4 bases from V and 5 bases from J, with 10 bases in between. Germline CDR1 reads LNHDA; CDR2 reads SQIVND (reference sequence). The CDR3 consists of 13 residues. The CDR3 protein is CASSSPGLDTQYF. The CDR3 nucleotides are TGTGCCAGTAGTAGCCCGGGATTAGATACGCAGTATTTT. Combining the CDR3 with reference TRBV19 and TRBJ2-3 gives the whole variable domain DGGITQSPKYLFRKEGQNVTLSCEQNLNHDAMYWYRQDPGQGLRLIYYSQIVNDFQKGDIAEGYSVSREKKESFPLTVTSAQKNPTAFYLCASSSPGLDTQYFGPGTRLTVL.

This rearrangement joins TRBV29-1 to TRBJ1-1; weak D call: TRBD1 (6 bases). This CDR3 spans 13 amino acids. Germline CDR1 and CDR2: SQVTM and ANQGSEA. The V end lost 3 bases, the J end lost 8 bases, and 16 bases lay between the germline ends. CDR3 nucleotide sequence: TGCAGCGTTGAGTTTGTACAGGGAGGGGAAGCTTTCTTT. The encoded protein is CSVEFVQGGEAFF.

The chain links TRBV3-1 (or the pseudogene TRBV3-2) to TRBJ2-7, with a weak D call TRBD1 (6 bases). From germline, CDR1 is LGHDT and CDR2 YNNKEL (reference sequence). V was clipped by 1 base and J by 5 bases, with 18 bases between them. This CDR3 has 16 amino acids. CDR3 DNA sequence: TGTGCCAGCAGCCAAGCGGGCAGGGGAATTAAGAACGAGCAGTACGTC. Encoded protein: CASSQAGRGIKNEQYV.

In nucleotides, the CDR3 is TGTGCCAGCAGCCATTCGACAGCTAATGAAAAACTGTTTTTT. Residues: CASSHSTANEKLFF. This chain joins TRBV3-1 (or the pseudogene TRBV3-2) and TRBJ1-4, with D possibly being TRBD1 (5 bases). The germline V and J ends were trimmed by 3 bases and 3 bases, with 8 bases remaining between them. Germline V CDR1 and CDR2: LGHDT, YNNKEL (reference sequence). This CDR3 spans 14 amino acids.

This clone appeared a few times. This chain connects TRBV5-4 to TRBJ2-6; 13 bases agree with TRBD2. Germline-derived CDR1 and CDR2 are SGHNT and YYREEE (reference sequence). V lost 4 bases, J lost 2 bases, and 6 bases stayed unmatched. The CDR3 covers 18 residues. The CDR3 nucleotides are TGTGCCAGCAGCCACGGGACTAGCGGGATTGCTGGGGCCAACGTCCTGACTTTC. It is translated as CASSHGTSGIAGANVLTF.

The V and J genes are TRBV6-5 and TRBJ1-5, with D unclear. The CDR3 covers 15 residues. The germline V gene encodes CDR1 MNHEY and CDR2 SVGAGI. V shed 8 bases and J shed 7 bases, with 21 bases lying between them. The CDR3 region has the DNA TGTGCCAGCGCTTCTGTTTCCCAAGGAGAACAGCCCCAGCATTTT. It is translated as CASASVSQGEQPQHF.

The rearrangement joins TRBV27 to TRBJ1-1; tentatively, D is TRBD1 (5 bases). Germline CDR1 and CDR2: MNHEY and SMNVEV (reference sequence). The CDR3 extends over 13 amino acids. Trimming cost V 2 bases and J 3 bases, with 7 bases left between them. CDR3 nucleotides: TGTGCCAGCAGTTTACAGGGCGACACTGAAGCTTTCTTT. It is translated as CASSLQGDTEAFF.